This T cell receptor (beta chain) came from a study of shared clonotypes between healthy human individuals. General study points: Having only a few donors restricted how much genetic and exposure-history diversity was captured. For naive CD4 cells, 5% to 6.5% of clonotypes were shared across a handful of donors.

CDR1 SGHNT and CDR2 YYREEE come from the germline V gene (reference sequence). V gave up 3 bases and J gave up 6 bases, with 15 bases separating them. This CDR3 region has 14 residues. This clone was recorded once. No antigen is known for it. A deep-level run was used for the assay. This table comes from immunoSEQ multiplex PCR, and its TCRdb copy is limited to in-frame clones, with some not included. The sample has 2 million to 3 million clones; 93% are singletons. The source material was naive CD4+ T cells from PBMCs. This sample's subset: CD45RA+ positively selected. The gene calls are TRBV5-4 and TRBJ1-2; D gene unclear. The receptor was derived from a man between 18 and 35 years old in good health. Some clones in this sample may be carry-over from other donors' samples. The CDR3 DNA reads as TGTGCCAGCAGCTCCCCTCTAGGCCTAGATGGCTACACCTTC. Translated, it gives CASSSPLGLDGYTF. Full variable domain (rest looked up from reference TRBV5-4 and TRBJ1-2): ETGVTQSPTHLIKTRGQQVTLRCSSQSGHNTVSWYQQALGQGPQFIFQYYREEENGRGNFPPRFSGLQFPNYSSELNVNALELDDSALYLCASSSPLGLDGYTFGSGTRLTVV.